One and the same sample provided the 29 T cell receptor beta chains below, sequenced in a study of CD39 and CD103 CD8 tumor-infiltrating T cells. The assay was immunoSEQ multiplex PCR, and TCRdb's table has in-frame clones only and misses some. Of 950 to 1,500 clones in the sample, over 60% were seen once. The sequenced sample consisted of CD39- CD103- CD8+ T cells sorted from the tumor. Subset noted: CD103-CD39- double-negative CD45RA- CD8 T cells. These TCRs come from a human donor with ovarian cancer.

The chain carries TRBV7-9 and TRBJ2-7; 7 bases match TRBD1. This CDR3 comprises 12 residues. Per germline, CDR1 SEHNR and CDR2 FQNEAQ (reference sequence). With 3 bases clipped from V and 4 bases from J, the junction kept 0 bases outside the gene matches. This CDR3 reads CASSLGQYEQYF. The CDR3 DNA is TGTGCCAGCAGCTTGGGACAGTACGAGCAGTACTTC.

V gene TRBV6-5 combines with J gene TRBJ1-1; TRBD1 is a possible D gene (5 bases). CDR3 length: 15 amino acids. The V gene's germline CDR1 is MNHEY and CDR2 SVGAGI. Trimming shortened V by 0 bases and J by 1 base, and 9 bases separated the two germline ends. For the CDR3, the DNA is TGTGCCAGCAGTTACTCGAAAGGGGCGAACACTGAAGCTTTCTTT. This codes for CASSYSKGANTEAFF.

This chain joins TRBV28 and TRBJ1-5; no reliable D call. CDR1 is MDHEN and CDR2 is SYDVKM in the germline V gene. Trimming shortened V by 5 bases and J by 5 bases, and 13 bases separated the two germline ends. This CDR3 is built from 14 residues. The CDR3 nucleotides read TGTGCCAGCAGTCCGACAAAAGATCATCAGCCCCAGCATTTT. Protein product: CASSPTKDHQPQHF.

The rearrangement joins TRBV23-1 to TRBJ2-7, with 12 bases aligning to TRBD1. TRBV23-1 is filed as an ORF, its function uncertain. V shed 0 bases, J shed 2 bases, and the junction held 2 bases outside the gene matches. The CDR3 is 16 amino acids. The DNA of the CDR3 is TGCGCCAGCAGTCAATCGGGACAGGGGGCGCCCTACGAGCAGTACTTC. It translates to CASSQSGQGAPYEQYF.

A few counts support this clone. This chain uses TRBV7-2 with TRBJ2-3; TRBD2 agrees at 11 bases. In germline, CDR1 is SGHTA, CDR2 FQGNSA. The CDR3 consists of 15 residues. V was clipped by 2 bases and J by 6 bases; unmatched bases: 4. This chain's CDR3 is CASSLTSGRYDTQYF. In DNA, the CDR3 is TGTGCCAGCAGCTTAACTAGCGGGAGATACGATACGCAGTATTTT.

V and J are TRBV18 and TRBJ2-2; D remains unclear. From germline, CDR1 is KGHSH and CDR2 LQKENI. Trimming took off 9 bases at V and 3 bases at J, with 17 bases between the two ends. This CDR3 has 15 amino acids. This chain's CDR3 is CASSQRVFYTGELFF. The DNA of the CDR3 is TGTGCCAGTTCTCAACGGGTTTTTTACACCGGGGAGCTGTTTTTT.

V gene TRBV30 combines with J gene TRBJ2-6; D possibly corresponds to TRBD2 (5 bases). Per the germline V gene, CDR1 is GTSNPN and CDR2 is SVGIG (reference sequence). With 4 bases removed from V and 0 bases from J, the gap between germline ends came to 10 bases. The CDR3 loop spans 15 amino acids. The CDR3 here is CAWNYGNSGANVLTF. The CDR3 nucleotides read TGTGCCTGGAATTACGGGAACTCTGGGGCCAACGTCCTGACTTTC.

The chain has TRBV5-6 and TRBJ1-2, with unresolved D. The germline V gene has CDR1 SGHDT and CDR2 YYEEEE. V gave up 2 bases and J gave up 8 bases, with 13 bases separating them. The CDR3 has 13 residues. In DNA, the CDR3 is TGTGCCAGCAGCTTCGGGTTTGCGGGGGGCTACACCTTC. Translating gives CASSFGFAGGYTF.

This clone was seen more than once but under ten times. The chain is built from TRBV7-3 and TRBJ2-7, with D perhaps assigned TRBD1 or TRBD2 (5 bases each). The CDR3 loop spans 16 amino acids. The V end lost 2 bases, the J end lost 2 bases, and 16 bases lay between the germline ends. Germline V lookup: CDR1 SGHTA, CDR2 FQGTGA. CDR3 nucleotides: TGTGCCAGCAGCTTAGAGGGGTCTTCCCGTCCCTACGAGCAGTACTTC. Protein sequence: CASSLEGSSRPYEQYF.

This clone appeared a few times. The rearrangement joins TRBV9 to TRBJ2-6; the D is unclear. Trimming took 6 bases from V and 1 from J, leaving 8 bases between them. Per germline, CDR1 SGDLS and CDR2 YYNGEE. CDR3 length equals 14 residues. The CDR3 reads CASNIGSGANVLTF. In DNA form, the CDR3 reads TGTGCCAGCAATATCGGGTCTGGGGCCAACGTCCTGACTTTC.

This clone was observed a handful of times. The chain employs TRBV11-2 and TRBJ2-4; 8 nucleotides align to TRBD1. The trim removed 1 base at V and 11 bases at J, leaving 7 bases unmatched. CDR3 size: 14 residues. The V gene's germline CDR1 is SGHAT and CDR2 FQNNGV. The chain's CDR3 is CASSLAPDRVVQYF. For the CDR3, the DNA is TGTGCCAGCAGCTTAGCCCCGGACAGGGTGGTTCAGTACTTC.

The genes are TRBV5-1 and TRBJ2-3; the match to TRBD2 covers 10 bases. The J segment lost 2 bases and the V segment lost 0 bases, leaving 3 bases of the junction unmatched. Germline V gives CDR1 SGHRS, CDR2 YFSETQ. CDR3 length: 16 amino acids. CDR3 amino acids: CASSLERGGTTDTQYF. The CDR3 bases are TGCGCCAGCAGCTTGGAGCGGGGGGGCACCACAGATACGCAGTATTTT.

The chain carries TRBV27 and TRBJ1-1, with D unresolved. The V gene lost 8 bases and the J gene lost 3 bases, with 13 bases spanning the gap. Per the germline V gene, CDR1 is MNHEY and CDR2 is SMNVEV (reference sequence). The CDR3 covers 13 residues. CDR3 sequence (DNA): TGTGCCAGCCGGGTAACTGTAGACACTGAAGCTTTCTTT. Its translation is CASRVTVDTEAFF.

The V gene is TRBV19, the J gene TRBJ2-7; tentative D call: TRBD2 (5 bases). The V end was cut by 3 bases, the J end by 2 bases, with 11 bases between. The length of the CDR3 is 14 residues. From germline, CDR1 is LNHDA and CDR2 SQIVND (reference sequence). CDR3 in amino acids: CASSIGGQAYEQYF. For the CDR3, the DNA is TGTGCCAGTAGTATTGGAGGCCAAGCCTACGAGCAGTACTTC. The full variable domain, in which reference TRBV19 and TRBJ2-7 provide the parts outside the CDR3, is DGGITQSPKYLFRKEGQNVTLSCEQNLNHDAMYWYRQDPGQGLRLIYYSQIVNDFQKGDIAEGYSVSREKKESFPLTVTSAQKNPTAFYLCASSIGGQAYEQYFGPGTRLTVT.

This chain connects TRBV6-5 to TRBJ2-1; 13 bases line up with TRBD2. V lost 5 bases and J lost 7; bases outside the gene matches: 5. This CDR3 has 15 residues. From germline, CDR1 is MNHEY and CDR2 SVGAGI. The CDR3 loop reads CASSGGLAGINEQFF. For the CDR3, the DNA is TGTGCCAGCAGTGGGGGACTAGCGGGAATTAATGAGCAGTTCTTC.

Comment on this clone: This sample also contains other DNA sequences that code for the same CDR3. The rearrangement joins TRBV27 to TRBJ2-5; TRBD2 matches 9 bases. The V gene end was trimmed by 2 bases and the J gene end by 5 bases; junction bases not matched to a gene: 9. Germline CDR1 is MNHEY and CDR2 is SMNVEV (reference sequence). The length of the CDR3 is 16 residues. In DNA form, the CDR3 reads TGTGCCAGCAGTTTACTCGCGGGAGGGCCTGGGGAGACCCAGTACTTC. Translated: CASSLLAGGPGETQYF.

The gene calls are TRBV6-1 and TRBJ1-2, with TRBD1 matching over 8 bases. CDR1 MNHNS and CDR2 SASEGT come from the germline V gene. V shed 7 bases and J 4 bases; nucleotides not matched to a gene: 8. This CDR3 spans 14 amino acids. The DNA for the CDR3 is TGTGCCAGCAATTGGCAGGGGGCTGGCTATGGCTACACCTTC. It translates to CASNWQGAGYGYTF.

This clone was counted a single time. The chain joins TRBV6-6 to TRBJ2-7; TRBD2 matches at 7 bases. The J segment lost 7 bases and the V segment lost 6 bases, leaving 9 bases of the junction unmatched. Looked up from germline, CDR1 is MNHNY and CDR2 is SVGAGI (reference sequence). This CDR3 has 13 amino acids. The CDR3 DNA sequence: TGTGCCAGCAGCCCCGGGACCGGGGGGGAGCAGTACTTC. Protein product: CASSPGTGGEQYF.

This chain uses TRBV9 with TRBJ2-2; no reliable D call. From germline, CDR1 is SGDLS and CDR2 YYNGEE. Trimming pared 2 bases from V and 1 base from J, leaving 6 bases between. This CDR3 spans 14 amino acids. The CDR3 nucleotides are TGTGCCAGCAGCGTTGCAGGGAACACCGGGGAGCTGTTTTTT. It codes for CASSVAGNTGELFF.

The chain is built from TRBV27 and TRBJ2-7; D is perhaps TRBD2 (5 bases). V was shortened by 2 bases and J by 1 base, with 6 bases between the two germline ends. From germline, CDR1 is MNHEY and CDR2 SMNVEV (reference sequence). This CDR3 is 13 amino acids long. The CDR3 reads CASSLRGSYEQYF. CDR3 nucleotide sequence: TGTGCCAGCAGTTTACGGGGATCCTACGAGCAGTACTTC.

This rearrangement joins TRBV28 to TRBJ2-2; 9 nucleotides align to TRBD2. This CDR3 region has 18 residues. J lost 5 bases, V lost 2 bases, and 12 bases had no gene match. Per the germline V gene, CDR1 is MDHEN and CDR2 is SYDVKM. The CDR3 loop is CASSLILAGGPSTGELFF. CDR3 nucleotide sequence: TGTGCCAGCAGTTTAATTTTGGCGGGAGGGCCGAGTACCGGGGAGCTGTTTTTT.

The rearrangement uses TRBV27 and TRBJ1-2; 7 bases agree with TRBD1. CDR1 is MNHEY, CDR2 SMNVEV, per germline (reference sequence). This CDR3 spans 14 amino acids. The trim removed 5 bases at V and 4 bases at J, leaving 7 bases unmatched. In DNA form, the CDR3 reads TGTGCCAGCAGTGAAGGGGCAGGGGGCTATGGCTACACCTTC. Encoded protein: CASSEGAGGYGYTF.

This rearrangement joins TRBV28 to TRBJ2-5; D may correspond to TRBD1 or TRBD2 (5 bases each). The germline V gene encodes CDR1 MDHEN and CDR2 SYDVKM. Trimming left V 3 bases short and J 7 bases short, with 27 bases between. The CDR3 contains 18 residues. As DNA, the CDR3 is TGTGCCAGCAGTTTTTGGACCGGGACCAAGTCAAGAGACGGGACCCAGTACTTC. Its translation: CASSFWTGTKSRDGTQYF.

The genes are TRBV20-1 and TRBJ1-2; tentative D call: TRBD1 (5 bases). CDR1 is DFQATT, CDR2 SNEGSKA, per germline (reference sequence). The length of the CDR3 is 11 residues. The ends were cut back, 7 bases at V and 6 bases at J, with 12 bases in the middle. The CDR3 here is CSDSRGNGYTF. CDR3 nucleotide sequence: TGCAGTGACAGCCGGGGGAATGGCTACACCTTC.

CDR3 coding DNA: TGTGCCAGCAGCACGTTGGGGAAAGGCTACGAGCAGTACTTC. Protein product: CASSTLGKGYEQYF. The chain uses TRBV7-9 and TRBJ2-7, with D hard to call. The V gene lost 5 bases and the J gene lost 3 bases, with 14 bases spanning the gap. The CDR3 extends over 14 amino acids. Germline lookup yields CDR1 SEHNR and CDR2 FQNEAQ (reference sequence).

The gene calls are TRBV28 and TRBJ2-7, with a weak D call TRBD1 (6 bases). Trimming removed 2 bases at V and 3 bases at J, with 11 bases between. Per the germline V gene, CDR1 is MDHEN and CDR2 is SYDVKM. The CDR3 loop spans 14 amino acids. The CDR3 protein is CASSLADRYYEQYF. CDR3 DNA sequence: TGTGCCAGCAGTTTAGCGGACAGATACTACGAGCAGTACTTC.

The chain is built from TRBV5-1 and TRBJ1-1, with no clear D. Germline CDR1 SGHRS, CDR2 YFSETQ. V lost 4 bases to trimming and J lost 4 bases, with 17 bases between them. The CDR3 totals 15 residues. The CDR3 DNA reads TGCGCCAGCAGCGACCCAACACGAGGTTTCACTGAAGCTTTCTTT. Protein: CASSDPTRGFTEAFF.

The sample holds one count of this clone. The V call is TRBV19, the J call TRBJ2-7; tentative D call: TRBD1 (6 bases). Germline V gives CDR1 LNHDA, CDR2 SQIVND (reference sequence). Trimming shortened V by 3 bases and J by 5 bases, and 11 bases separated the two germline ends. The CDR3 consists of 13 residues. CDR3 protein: CASSIRGPNEQYF. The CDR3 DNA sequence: TGTGCCAGTAGTATCAGGGGCCCCAACGAGCAGTACTTC.

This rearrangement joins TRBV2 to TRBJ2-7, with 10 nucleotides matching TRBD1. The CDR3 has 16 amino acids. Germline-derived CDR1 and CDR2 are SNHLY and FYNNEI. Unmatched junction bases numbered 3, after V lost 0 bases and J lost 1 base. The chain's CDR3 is CASSEAGGQGSYEQYF. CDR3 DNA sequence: TGTGCCAGCAGTGAAGCGGGGGGACAGGGGTCCTACGAGCAGTACTTC.